This T cell receptor (beta chain) came from a study of regulatory T cells in long-lasting Graves disease. This clonotype was seen a single time. This could be a read error, since a much larger clone is one nucleotide away. The CDR3 runs 13 residues. Per the germline V gene, CDR1 is MDHEN and CDR2 is SYDVKM. V was shortened by 8 bases and J by 2 bases, with 12 bases between the two germline ends. Both iRepertoire HTBI primers and Arm-PCR of CDR3 regions were used to build the TCR beta libraries. One entry per CDR3 protein, called by TCRdb with MiXCR from the multiplex PCR reads. The table shows hundreds of thousands of distinct CDR3 sequences, with around a fifth occurring only once. Sample time point: persistent/refractory GD, antithyroid drugs over 5 years with positive TRAb. PBMC-extracted RNA yielded the TCR library.

The clonotype originates from a female donor with Graves disease. The chain employs TRBV28 and TRBJ2-5; no reliable D call. The sequenced sample was peripheral blood mononuclear cells (PBMCs), obtained when the disease was refractory, from a patient treated with antithyroid drugs. DNA for the CDR3: TGTGCCAGCTCCGCCCCCCTTCAAGAGACCCAGTACTTC. This gives the protein CASSAPLQETQYF.